The text below deals with one T cell receptor beta chain. The target antigen is unknown. This record belongs to a study of cytomegalovirus exposure and HLA in healthy donors. The CDR3 runs to 14 residues. The ends lost 6 bases at V and 4 bases at J; junction bases unmatched: 7. In germline, CDR1 is ENHRY, CDR2 SYGVKD. The PCR used 60 Vbeta and 13 Jbeta primers. Sequencing was performed with immunoSEQ multiplex PCR; in TCRdb, only in-frame clones are kept and a portion is missing. The sample carries about 170,000 clones, around 80% recorded once. Whole-study findings and limits: A classifier reportedly called cytomegalovirus status with high sensitivity and specificity. In presence/absence analyses, roughly uniform sequencing depth across donors was assumed. Looking again later, the authors saw that most CMV-associated TCR beta chains seemed HLA-restricted.

This TCR came from a male donor in good health and CMV-seronegative. Sequences were obtained from PBMCs. This chain joins TRBV10-3 and TRBJ2-7, with 9 bases fitting TRBD1. For the CDR3, the DNA is TGTGCCATCAGACCGGGACAGGGTTATTACGAGCAGTACTTC. Amino acids: CAIRPGQGYYEQYF.